Below, 30 T cell receptor beta chains from the same sample are listed, as sequenced in a study of T cell responses to AZD1222 COVID-19 vaccine. Measured with immunoSEQ multiplex PCR; TCRdb has only the in-frame clones, and not every one. Counted here are under 150,000 clones, about 86% occurring once; the ten biggest clones make up 8% to 10%. The sample was peripheral blood, taken on day 0 of AZD1222 vaccination. All receptors derive from an adult in good health.

The chain joins TRBV6-5 to TRBJ1-2; a possible D gene is TRBD1 (5 bases). This CDR3 contains 15 residues. Per the germline V gene, CDR1 is MNHEY and CDR2 is SVGAGI. V dropped 4 bases and J dropped 2 bases, with 14 bases sitting between them. Here the CDR3 reads CASSSTGGPNYGYTF. CDR3 coding DNA: TGTGCCAGCAGTTCGACGGGGGGACCCAACTATGGCTACACCTTC.

The chain uses TRBV7-2 and TRBJ1-5; D possibly corresponds to TRBD1 (6 bases). CDR3 length equals 15 residues. Germline V gene lookup returns CDR1 SGHTA and CDR2 FQGNSA. V was trimmed by 1 base and J by 3 bases, leaving 10 bases between them. Here the CDR3 reads CASSLDGQPNQPQHF. CDR3 coding DNA: TGTGCCAGCAGCTTAGACGGACAGCCCAATCAGCCCCAGCATTTT.

The chain couples TRBV5-1 to TRBJ2-1; no clear D. This CDR3 comprises 12 residues. Between the trimmed V and J ends, which lost 2 bases and 10 bases, there was a span of 10 bases. The germline V gene has CDR1 SGHRS and CDR2 YFSETQ. CDR3 in amino acids: CASSLRAREQFF. The CDR3 DNA sequence: TGCGCCAGCAGCTTAAGGGCTAGGGAGCAGTTCTTC.

This sequence joins TRBV10-3 and TRBJ1-1; D is unclear. Germline CDR1 ENHRY, CDR2 SYGVKD. V was shortened by 7 bases and J by 1 base, with 10 bases between the two germline ends. CDR3 size: 13 residues. The CDR3 loop reads CAINGPSNTEAFF. The CDR3 DNA sequence: TGTGCCATCAACGGACCGTCGAACACTGAAGCTTTCTTT.

The chain is built from TRBV7-2 and TRBJ1-5; D call uncertain. The CDR3 loop spans 15 amino acids. The germline V gene encodes CDR1 SGHTA and CDR2 FQGNSA. V shed 5 bases and J shed 2 bases, with 13 bases lying between them. The CDR3 DNA follows: TGTGCCAGCAGCCCCGGGTCGGGTGGCAATCAGCCCCAGCATTTT. Translating it yields CASSPGSGGNQPQHF.

The chain carries TRBV18 and TRBJ1-1, with 9 bases aligning to TRBD1. This CDR3 region has 14 residues. Trimming cost V 6 bases and J 1 base; bases outside gene matches: 3. CDR1 KGHSH and CDR2 LQKENI come from the germline V gene. The CDR3 region has the DNA TGTGCCAGCTCCCTGGGACAGGGGAACACTGAAGCTTTCTTT. Protein: CASSLGQGNTEAFF.

V is TRBV27 and J is TRBJ2-3; D unclear. This CDR3 is 12 amino acids long. From germline, CDR1 is MNHEY and CDR2 SMNVEV (reference sequence). V was pared by 6 bases and J by 3 bases, with 7 bases between. The CDR3 sequence: CASSRLTDTQYF. The CDR3 coding sequence is TGTGCCAGCAGCCGGCTGACAGATACGCAGTATTTT.

Note on this clone: Distinct nucleotide sequences in the sample also encode this CDR3. Written as DNA, the CDR3 is TGTGCCAGCTCACCGGGGCAGAATGAAAAACTGTTTTTT. It specifies CASSPGQNEKLFF. The chain combines TRBV18 with TRBJ1-4; D possibly corresponds to TRBD1 (5 bases). The V end was cut by 3 bases, the J end by 5 bases, with 7 bases between. CDR3 size: 13 residues. Germline CDR1 is KGHSH and CDR2 is LQKENI.

The V gene is TRBV29-1, the J gene TRBJ2-3, with a weak D call TRBD2 (5 bases). V lost 4 bases, J lost 6 bases, and 14 bases lay in between. There are 13 residues in the CDR3. CDR1 and CDR2 (germline): SQVTM, ANQGSEA. CDR3 coding DNA: TGCAGCGTTGTAGGGTTGAGGGAGGATACGCAGTATTTT. This gives the protein CSVVGLREDTQYF.

The gene calls are TRBV12-3 or TRBV12-4 and TRBJ2-7; the D is unclear. The CDR3 is made up of 13 amino acids. The germline V and J ends were trimmed by 2 bases and 0 bases, with 5 bases remaining between them. CDR3 region: CASSLFPSYEQYF. CDR3 coding DNA: TGTGCCAGCAGTTTATTTCCCTCCTACGAGCAGTACTTC.

The J gene is TRBJ1-5, the V gene TRBV5-4; 8 nucleotides align to TRBD1. Trimming at V came to 1 base and at J to 4 bases, leaving 4 bases not matched to a gene. CDR1 and CDR2 (germline): SGHNT, YYREEE (reference sequence). This CDR3 is 15 amino acids long. In nucleotides, the CDR3 is TGTGCCAGCAGCTTGTCAGGACAGGGAAATCAGCCCCAGCATTTT. Protein: CASSLSGQGNQPQHF. The full variable domain, with the rest looked up from reference TRBV5-4 and TRBJ1-5, is ETGVTQSPTHLIKTRGQQVTLRCSSQSGHNTVSWYQQALGQGPQFIFQYYREEENGRGNFPPRFSGLQFPNYSSELNVNALELDDSALYLCASSLSGQGNQPQHFGDGTRLSIL.

The CDR3 region has the DNA TGTGCCAGTAGTCCCCGAAGACAGGGGACCTTGAACACCATATATTTT. Translating it yields CASSPRRQGTLNTIYF. This chain links TRBV19 with TRBJ1-3; TRBD1 aligns across 8 bases. Per germline, CDR1 LNHDA and CDR2 SQIVND (reference sequence). V was clipped by 5 bases and J by 7 bases; unmatched bases: 13. The CDR3 has 16 residues.

This rearrangement joins TRBV2 to TRBJ2-4; 10 bases align to TRBD2. Germline trimming cut 6 bases from V and 8 bases from J; bases unmatched to any gene: 7. The CDR3 extends over 14 amino acids. Looked up from germline, CDR1 is SNHLY and CDR2 is FYNNEI. The CDR3 reads CASREGLALDIQYF. DNA for the CDR3: TGTGCCAGCAGGGAGGGACTAGCGTTAGACATTCAGTACTTC. The whole variable domain, filled in from reference TRBV2 and TRBJ2-4, reads EPEVTQTPSHQVTQMGQEVILRCVPISNHLYFYWYRQILGQKVEFLVSFYNNEISEKSEIFDDQFSVERPDGSNFTLKIRSTKLEDSAMYFCASREGLALDIQYFGAGTRLSVL.

This rearrangement joins TRBV4-3 to TRBJ2-5; 12 bases are a match to TRBD2. The CDR3 sequence is 19 residues long. Germline trimming cut 0 bases from V and 4 bases from J; bases unmatched to any gene: 12. The V gene's germline CDR1 is LGHNA and CDR2 YSLEER. The CDR3 bases are TGCGCCAGCAGCCAAGATCTCTTGTCTAGCGGGGGGGTAGGAGAGACCCAGTACTTC. Protein: CASSQDLLSSGGVGETQYF.

The rearrangement uses TRBV28 and TRBJ1-1; a weak D match, TRBD1 (6 bases). The V and J ends lost 1 base and 10 bases respectively, with 22 bases between them. Germline-derived CDR1 and CDR2 are MDHEN and SYDVKM. This CDR3 spans 16 amino acids. The CDR3 DNA follows: TGTGCCAGCAGTTTATTAGTTCCTGGGGGGCCCATTAGAGCTTTCTTT. As protein: CASSLLVPGGPIRAFF.

CDR3 in DNA: TGTGCCACCAGTGATACCGGGACAGGGGTGTTGGATACGCAGTATTTT. Protein sequence: CATSDTGTGVLDTQYF. V and J are TRBV24-1 and TRBJ2-3, with 10 nucleotides matching TRBD1. CDR3 length equals 16 residues. The germline CDR1 and CDR2 sequences are KGHDR and SFDVKD. The V gene end was trimmed by 3 bases and the J gene end by 6 bases; junction bases not matched to a gene: 8.

This chain joins TRBV30 and TRBJ1-2; a weak D match, TRBD1 (5 bases). The length of the CDR3 is 15 residues. Per germline, CDR1 GTSNPN and CDR2 SVGIG (reference sequence). V was shortened by 0 bases and J by 8 bases, with 19 bases between the two germline ends. The CDR3, as DNA: TGTGCCTGGAGTGTAGCCGGGACCCCTCAAAGGGGCTACACCTTC. Protein: CAWSVAGTPQRGYTF.

The chain uses TRBV30 and TRBJ1-5, with D possibly matching TRBD1 (5 bases). Trimming took off 6 bases at V and 9 bases at J, with 12 bases between the two ends. In germline, CDR1 is GTSNPN, CDR2 SVGIG (reference sequence). The CDR3 covers 11 residues. Written as DNA, the CDR3 is TGTGCCTGCGGCCAGAGGGGGCCCCAGCATTTT. It codes for CACGQRGPQHF.

This clone was seen a single time. The rearrangement joins TRBV6-2 or TRBV6-3 to TRBJ2-1; 12 bases agree with TRBD2. The CDR3 is made up of 16 amino acids. Trimming cost V 4 bases and J 4 bases; bases outside gene matches: 5. Germline V gives CDR1 MNHEY, CDR2 SVGEGT. The CDR3 protein is CASSSGTSGYYNEQFF. For the CDR3, the DNA is TGTGCCAGCAGTTCCGGGACTAGCGGGTATTACAATGAGCAGTTCTTC.

The chain links TRBV19 to TRBJ1-1; D might be TRBD1 (5 bases). This CDR3 has 13 amino acids. Germline lookup yields CDR1 LNHDA and CDR2 SQIVND (reference sequence). The V end was cut by 5 bases, the J end by 0 bases, with 7 bases between. CDR3 sequence reads: CASSSRVNTEAFF. The CDR3 bases are TGTGCCAGTAGTTCCAGGGTGAACACTGAAGCTTTCTTT.

The CDR3 DNA reads TGTGCCAGCAGCGTCTCCGAGGCCAAAAACATTCAGTACTTC. Amino acids: CASSVSEAKNIQYF. The chain is built from TRBV9 and TRBJ2-4, with unresolved D. This CDR3 is built from 14 residues. Germline CDR1 SGDLS, CDR2 YYNGEE. Trimming stripped 2 bases from V and 1 base from J, with 7 bases between.

The chain is built from TRBV10-3 and TRBJ2-5; 8 nucleotides line up with TRBD2. The junction had 11 bases not matched to a gene; V was cut back by 4 bases and J by 4 bases. This CDR3 region has 16 residues. Per germline, CDR1 ENHRY and CDR2 SYGVKD. Here the CDR3 reads CAISGASGLRGETQYF. The CDR3 DNA sequence: TGTGCCATCAGTGGGGCTAGCGGGCTTAGGGGAGAGACCCAGTACTTC.

The gene calls are TRBV7-3 and TRBJ2-4; 11 nucleotides line up with TRBD2. This CDR3 spans 16 amino acids. The germline CDR1 and CDR2 sequences are SGHTA and FQGTGA. V was clipped by 5 bases and J by 6 bases; unmatched bases: 9. DNA for the CDR3: TGTGCCAGCAGCCCCGTAGCGGGAGGGCCGGGAAACATTCAGTACTTC. Its translation is CASSPVAGGPGNIQYF.

The rearrangement uses TRBV19 and TRBJ2-7, with D unclear. This CDR3 has 13 residues. CDR1 LNHDA and CDR2 SQIVND come from the germline V gene (reference sequence). V lost 2 bases and J 6 bases, leaving 11 bases between the germline ends. CDR3 DNA: TGTGCCAGTAGTATAAAGACAAGCGCCGAGCAGTACTTC. Translating it yields CASSIKTSAEQYF.

The gene calls are TRBV5-1 and TRBJ2-1; 7 bases agree with TRBD1. Germline V gene data show CDR1 as SGHRS and CDR2 as YFSETQ. CDR3 size: 15 residues. With 7 bases clipped from V and 6 bases from J, the junction kept 13 bases outside the gene matches. This chain's CDR3 is CASYLSRQGSNEQFF. The CDR3 nucleotides read TGCGCCAGCTATCTAAGTAGACAGGGAAGCAATGAGCAGTTCTTC.

This sequence joins TRBV7-9 and TRBJ2-3; TRBD2 is a possible D gene (6 bases). Per the germline V gene, CDR1 is SEHNR and CDR2 is FQNEAQ (reference sequence). CDR3 length: 14 amino acids. The V and J ends lost 2 bases and 2 bases respectively, with 8 bases between them. The CDR3 DNA sequence: TGTGCCAGCAGCTTACGGGAGTTCACAGATACGCAGTATTTT. As protein: CASSLREFTDTQYF.

A few counts support this clone. The chain combines TRBV9 with TRBJ2-2; the D gene is possibly TRBD2 (6 bases). The germline V and J ends were trimmed by 0 bases and 4 bases, with 10 bases remaining between them. The CDR3 totals 15 residues. Germline V gene sequence: CDR1 SGDLS, CDR2 YYNGEE. For the CDR3, the DNA is TGTGCCAGCAGCGTAGAGGGGCGGGGCACCGGGGAGCTGTTTTTT. Translating it yields CASSVEGRGTGELFF. Together with reference TRBV9 and TRBJ2-2, the CDR3 gives the full variable domain: DSGVTQTPKHLITATGQRVTLRCSPRSGDLSVYWYQQSLDQGLQFLIQYYNGEERAKGNILERFSAQQFPDLHSELNLSSLELGDSALYFCASSVEGRGTGELFFGEGSRLTVL.

The J gene is TRBJ2-2, the V gene TRBV7-3; D remains ambiguous. Trimming removed 5 bases at V and 1 base at J, with 5 bases between. The CDR3 has 13 amino acids. In germline, CDR1 is SGHTA, CDR2 FQGTGA. CDR3 bases: TGTGCCAGCAGCGAGATGAACACCGGGGAGCTGTTTTTT. Protein sequence: CASSEMNTGELFF. Drawing the rest from reference TRBV7-3 and TRBJ2-2, the complete variable domain is GAGVSQTPSNKVTEKGKYVELRCDPISGHTALYWYRQSLGQGPEFLIYFQGTGAADDSGLPNDRFFAVRPEGSVSTLKIQRTERGDSAVYLCASSEMNTGELFFGEGSRLTVL.

This clone showed up just a few times. This sequence joins TRBV27 and TRBJ1-1, with D possibly being TRBD1 (5 bases). Germline V CDR1 and CDR2: MNHEY, SMNVEV (reference sequence). The CDR3 extends over 13 amino acids. Trimming left V 6 bases short and J 4 bases short, with 12 bases between. CDR3 amino acids: CASSLGVGTEAFF. CDR3 DNA sequence: TGTGCCAGCAGCCTAGGGGTGGGCACTGAAGCTTTCTTT.

The chain uses TRBV2 and TRBJ1-2, with 11 bases fitting TRBD1. This CDR3 spans 14 amino acids. V was clipped by 5 bases and J by 8 bases; unmatched bases: 7. Germline-derived CDR1 and CDR2 are SNHLY and FYNNEI. The CDR3: CASSPDRGRRGYTF. The CDR3 DNA sequence: TGTGCCAGCAGTCCGGACAGGGGGCGGAGAGGCTACACCTTC.